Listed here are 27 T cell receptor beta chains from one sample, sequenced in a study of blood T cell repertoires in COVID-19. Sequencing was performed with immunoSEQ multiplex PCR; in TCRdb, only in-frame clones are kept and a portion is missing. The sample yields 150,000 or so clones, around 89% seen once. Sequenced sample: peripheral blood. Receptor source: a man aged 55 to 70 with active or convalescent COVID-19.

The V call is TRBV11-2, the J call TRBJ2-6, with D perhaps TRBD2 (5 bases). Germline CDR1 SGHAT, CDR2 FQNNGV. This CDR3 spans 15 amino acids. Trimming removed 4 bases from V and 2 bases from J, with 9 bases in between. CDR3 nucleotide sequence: TGTGCCAGCAGCTGGACGGGGACTGGGGCCAACGTCCTGACTTTC. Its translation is CASSWTGTGANVLTF.

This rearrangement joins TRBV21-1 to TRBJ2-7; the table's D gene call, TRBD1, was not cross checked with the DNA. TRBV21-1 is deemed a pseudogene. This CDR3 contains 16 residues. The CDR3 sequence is CASSIINRDSSYEQYF. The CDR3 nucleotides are TGTGCCAGCAGCATCATCAACCGGGACAGTTCCTACGAGCAGTACTTC.

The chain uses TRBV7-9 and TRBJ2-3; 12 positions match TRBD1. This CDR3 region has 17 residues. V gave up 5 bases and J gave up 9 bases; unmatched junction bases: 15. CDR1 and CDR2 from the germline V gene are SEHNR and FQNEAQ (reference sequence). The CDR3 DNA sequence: TGTGCCAGCAGCCCTGGGACAGGGGGCCTTGATACGTTGACGCAGTATTTT. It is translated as CASSPGTGGLDTLTQYF.

The CDR3 DNA is TGTGCCTGGGGTACACAGGGGGCGCAGGAGACCCAGTACTTC. It translates to CAWGTQGAQETQYF. The genes are TRBV30 and TRBJ2-5, with TRBD1 identical over 9 bases. Germline CDR1 is GTSNPN and CDR2 is SVGIG (reference sequence). J lost 5 bases, V lost 5 bases, and 9 bases had no gene match. There are 14 residues in the CDR3.

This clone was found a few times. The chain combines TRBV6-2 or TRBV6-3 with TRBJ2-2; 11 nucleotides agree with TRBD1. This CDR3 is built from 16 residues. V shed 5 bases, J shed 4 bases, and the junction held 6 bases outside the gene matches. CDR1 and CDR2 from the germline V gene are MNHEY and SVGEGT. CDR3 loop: CASSARTGGGTGELFF. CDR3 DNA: TGTGCCAGCAGTGCCAGGACAGGGGGCGGCACCGGGGAGCTGTTTTTT.

The chain's CDR3 is CASHDRGRSYEQYF. The CDR3 DNA reads TGTGCCAGCCATGACAGGGGGCGTTCCTACGAGCAGTACTTC. The chain uses TRBV28 and TRBJ2-7; 10 bases match TRBD1. The V and J ends lost 8 bases and 1 base, in that order; junction bases with no gene match: 5. This CDR3 is built from 14 residues. The germline V gene has CDR1 MDHEN and CDR2 SYDVKM.

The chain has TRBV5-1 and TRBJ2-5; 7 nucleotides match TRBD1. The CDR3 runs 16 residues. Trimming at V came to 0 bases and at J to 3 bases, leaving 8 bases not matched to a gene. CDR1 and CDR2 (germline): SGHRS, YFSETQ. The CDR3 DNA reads TGCGCCAGCAGCTTGGGGGGGATACAGGGGAAAGAGACCCAGTACTTC. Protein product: CASSLGGIQGKETQYF.

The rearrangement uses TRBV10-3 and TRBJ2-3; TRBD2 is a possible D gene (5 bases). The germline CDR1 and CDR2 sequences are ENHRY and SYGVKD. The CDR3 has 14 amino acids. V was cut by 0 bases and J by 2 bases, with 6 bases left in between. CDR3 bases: TGTGCCATCAGTGAGTCACGGGACACAGATACGCAGTATTTT. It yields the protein CAISESRDTDTQYF.

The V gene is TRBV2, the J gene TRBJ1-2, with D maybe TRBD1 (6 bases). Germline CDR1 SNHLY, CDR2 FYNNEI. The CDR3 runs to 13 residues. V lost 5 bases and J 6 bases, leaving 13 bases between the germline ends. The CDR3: CASSTGYRDGYTF. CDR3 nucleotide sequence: TGTGCCAGCAGTACAGGGTATCGGGATGGCTACACCTTC.

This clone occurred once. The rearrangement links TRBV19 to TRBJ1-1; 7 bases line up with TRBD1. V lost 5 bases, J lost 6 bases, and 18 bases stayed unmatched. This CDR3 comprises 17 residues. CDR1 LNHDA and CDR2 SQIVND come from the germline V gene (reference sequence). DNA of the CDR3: TGTGCCAGTAGTTTCCGGTACTTCCGACAGGGCTCGCCTGAAGCTTTCTTT. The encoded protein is CASSFRYFRQGSPEAFF.

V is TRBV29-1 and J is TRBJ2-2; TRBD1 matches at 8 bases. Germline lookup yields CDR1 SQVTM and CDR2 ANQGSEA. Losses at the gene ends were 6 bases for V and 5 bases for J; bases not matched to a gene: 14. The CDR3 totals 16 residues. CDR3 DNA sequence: TGCAGCGTATCCTTCACCGCAGGGGGCAGAACCGGGGAGCTGTTTTTT. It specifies CSVSFTAGGRTGELFF.

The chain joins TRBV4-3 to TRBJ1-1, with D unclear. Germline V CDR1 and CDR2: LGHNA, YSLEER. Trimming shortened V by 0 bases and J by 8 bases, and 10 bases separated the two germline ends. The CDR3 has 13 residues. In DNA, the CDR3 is TGCGCCAGCAGCCAAGATATGGGAGGGGAAGCTTTCTTT. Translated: CASSQDMGGEAFF.

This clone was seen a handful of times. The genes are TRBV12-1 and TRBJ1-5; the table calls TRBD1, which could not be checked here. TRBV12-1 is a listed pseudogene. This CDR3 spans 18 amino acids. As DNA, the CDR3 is TGTGCCAGCAGCGCATCCGGGACAGGGGGCGCAGGGGCGGGGCCCCAGCATTTT. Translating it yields CASSASGTGGAGAGPQHF.

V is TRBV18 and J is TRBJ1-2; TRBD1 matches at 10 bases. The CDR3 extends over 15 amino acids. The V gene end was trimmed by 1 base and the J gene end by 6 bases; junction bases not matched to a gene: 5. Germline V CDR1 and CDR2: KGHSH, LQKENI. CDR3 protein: CASSPLTGGNDGYTF. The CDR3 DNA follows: TGTGCCAGCTCACCACTGACAGGGGGCAATGATGGCTACACCTTC.

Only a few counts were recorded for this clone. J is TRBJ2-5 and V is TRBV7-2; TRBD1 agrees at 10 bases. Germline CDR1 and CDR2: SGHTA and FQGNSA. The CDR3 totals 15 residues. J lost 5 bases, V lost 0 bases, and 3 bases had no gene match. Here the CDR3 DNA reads TGTGCCAGCAGCTTAGCCCAGGGACAGGGGGAGACCCAGTACTTC. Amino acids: CASSLAQGQGETQYF.

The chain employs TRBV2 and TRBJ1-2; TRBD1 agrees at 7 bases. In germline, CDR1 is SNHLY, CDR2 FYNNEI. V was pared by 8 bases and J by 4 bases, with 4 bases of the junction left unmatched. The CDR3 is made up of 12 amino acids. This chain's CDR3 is CASEGQSYGYTF. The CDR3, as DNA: TGTGCCAGCGAGGGACAGAGCTATGGCTACACCTTC.

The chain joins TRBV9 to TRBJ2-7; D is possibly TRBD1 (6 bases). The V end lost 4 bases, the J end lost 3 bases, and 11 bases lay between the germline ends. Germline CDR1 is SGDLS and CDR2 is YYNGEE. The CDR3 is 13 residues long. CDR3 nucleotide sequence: TGTGCCAGCAGCCGGGACACCGACTACGAGCAGTACTTC. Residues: CASSRDTDYEQYF. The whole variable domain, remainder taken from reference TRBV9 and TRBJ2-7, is DSGVTQTPKHLITATGQRVTLRCSPRSGDLSVYWYQQSLDQGLQFLIQYYNGEERAKGNILERFSAQQFPDLHSELNLSSLELGDSALYFCASSRDTDYEQYFGPGTRLTVT.

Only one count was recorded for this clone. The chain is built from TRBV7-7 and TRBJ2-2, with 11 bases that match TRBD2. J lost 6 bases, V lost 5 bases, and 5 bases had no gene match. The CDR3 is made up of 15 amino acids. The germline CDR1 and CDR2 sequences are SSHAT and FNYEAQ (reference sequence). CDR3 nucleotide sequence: TGTGCCAGCAGCCTTAGCGGGGGGGCCTCCGGGGAGCTGTTTTTT. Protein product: CASSLSGGASGELFF.

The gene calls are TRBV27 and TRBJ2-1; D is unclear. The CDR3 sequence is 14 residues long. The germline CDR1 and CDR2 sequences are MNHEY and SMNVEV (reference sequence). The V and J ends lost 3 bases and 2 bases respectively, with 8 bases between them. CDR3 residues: CASSFQRTYNEQFF. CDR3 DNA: TGTGCCAGCAGTTTCCAGAGGACCTACAATGAGCAGTTCTTC.

DNA for the CDR3: TGTGCCAGTAGTATCGGGTCAGTCCGAGAGACCCAGTACTTC. It yields the protein CASSIGSVRETQYF. The chain joins TRBV19 to TRBJ2-5; D gene ambiguous. The CDR3 is 14 amino acids. Between the trimmed V and J ends, which lost 3 bases and 4 bases, there was a span of 12 bases. Per the germline V gene, CDR1 is LNHDA and CDR2 is SQIVND (reference sequence). The complete variable domain, with remaining parts taken from reference TRBV19 and TRBJ2-5, reads DGGITQSPKYLFRKEGQNVTLSCEQNLNHDAMYWYRQDPGQGLRLIYYSQIVNDFQKGDIAEGYSVSREKKESFPLTVTSAQKNPTAFYLCASSIGSVRETQYFGPGTRLLVL.

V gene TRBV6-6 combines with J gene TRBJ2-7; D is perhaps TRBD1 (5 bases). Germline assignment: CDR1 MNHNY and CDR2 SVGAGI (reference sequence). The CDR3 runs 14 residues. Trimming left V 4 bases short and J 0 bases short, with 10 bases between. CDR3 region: CASSSPTDSYEQYF. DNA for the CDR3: TGTGCCAGCAGTTCCCCGACAGACTCCTACGAGCAGTACTTC.

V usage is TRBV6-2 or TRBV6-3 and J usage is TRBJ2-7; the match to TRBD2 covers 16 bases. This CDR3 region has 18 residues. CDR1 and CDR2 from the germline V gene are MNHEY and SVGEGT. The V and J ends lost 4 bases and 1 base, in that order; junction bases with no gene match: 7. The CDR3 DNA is TGTGCCAGCAGTTCGGGACTAGCGGGAGGGCTGAAATCCTACGAGCAGTACTTC. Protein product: CASSSGLAGGLKSYEQYF.

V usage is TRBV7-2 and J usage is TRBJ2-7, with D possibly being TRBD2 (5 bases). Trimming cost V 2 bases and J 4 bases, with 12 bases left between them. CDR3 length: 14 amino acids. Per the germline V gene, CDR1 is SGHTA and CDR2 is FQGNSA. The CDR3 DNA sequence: TGTGCCAGCAGCTTATTTGGGGAGCCGTACGAGCAGTACTTC. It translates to CASSLFGEPYEQYF.

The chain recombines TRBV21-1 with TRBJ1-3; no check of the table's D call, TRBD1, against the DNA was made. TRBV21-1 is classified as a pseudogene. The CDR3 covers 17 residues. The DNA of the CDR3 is TGTGCCAGCAGCAATCTGCAGGGGCAGTACTCTGGAAACACCATATATTTT. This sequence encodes CASSNLQGQYSGNTIYF.

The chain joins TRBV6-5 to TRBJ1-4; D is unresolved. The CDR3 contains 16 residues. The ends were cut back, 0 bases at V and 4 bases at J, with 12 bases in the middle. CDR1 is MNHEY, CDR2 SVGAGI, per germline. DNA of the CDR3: TGTGCCAGCAGTTACTCGACCGCGCGGATTAATGAAAAACTGTTTTTT. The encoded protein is CASSYSTARINEKLFF.

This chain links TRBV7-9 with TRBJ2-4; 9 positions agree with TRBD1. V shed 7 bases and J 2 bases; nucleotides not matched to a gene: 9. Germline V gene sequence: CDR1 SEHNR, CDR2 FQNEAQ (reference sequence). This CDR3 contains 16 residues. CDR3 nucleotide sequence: TGTGCCAGCAACCCCGGACAGGGGATTACCAAAAACATTCAGTACTTC. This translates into CASNPGQGITKNIQYF.

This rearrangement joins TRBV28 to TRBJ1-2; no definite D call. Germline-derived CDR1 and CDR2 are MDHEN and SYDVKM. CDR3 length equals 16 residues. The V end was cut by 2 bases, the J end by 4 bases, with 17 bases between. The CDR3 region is CASSLDRSRSFYGYTF. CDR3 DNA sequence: TGTGCCAGCAGTTTAGACCGCTCGAGGAGTTTCTATGGCTACACCTTC.